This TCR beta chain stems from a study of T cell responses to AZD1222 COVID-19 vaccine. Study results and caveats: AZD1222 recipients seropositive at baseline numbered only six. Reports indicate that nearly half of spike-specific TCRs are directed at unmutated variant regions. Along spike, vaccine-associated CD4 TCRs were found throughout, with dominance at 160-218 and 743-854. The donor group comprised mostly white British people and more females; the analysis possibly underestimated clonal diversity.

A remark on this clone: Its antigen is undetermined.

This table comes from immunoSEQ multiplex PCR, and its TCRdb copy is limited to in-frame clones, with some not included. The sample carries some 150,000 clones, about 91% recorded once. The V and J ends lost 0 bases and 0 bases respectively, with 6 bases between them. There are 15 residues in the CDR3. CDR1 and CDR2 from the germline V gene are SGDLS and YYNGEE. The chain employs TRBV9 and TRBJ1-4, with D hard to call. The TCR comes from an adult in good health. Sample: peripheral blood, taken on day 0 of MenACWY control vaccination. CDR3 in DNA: TGTGCCAGCAGCGTAGGGAGGTCAACTAATGAAAAACTGTTTTTT. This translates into CASSVGRSTNEKLFF.